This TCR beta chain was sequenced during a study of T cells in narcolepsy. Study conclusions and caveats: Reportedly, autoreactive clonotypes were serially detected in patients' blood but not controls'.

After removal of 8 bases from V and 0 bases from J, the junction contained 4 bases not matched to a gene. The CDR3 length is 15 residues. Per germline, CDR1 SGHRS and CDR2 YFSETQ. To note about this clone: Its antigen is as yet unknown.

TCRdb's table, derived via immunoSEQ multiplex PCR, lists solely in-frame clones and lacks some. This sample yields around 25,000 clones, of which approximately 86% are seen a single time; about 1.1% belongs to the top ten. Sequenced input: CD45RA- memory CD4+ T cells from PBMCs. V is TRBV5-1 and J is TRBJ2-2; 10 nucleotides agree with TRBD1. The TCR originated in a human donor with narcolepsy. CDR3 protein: CASKTGGANTGELFF. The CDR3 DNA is TGCGCCAGTAAGACAGGGGGCGCGAACACCGGGGAGCTGTTTTTT.